This is a list of T cell receptor beta chains from one sample in a study of T cell responses to AZD1222 COVID-19 vaccine. Profiled with immunoSEQ multiplex PCR; TCRdb holds only in-frame clones, not every one. The table includes 150,000 or so clones, 75% to 90% detected once. The sequencing used peripheral blood, collected after recovery from COVID-19. Source of these receptors: an adult who had recovered from COVID-19. The CDR3 runs from the conserved cysteine through the conserved F or W. D genes are given only for firm matches. The size of a clone is reported for some rows only, either as once, few or many, or as a class for expanded clones.

v_call	j_call	d_call	clone_size	cdr3_aa	cdr3_nt
TRBV9	TRBJ1-2	TRBD1	NA	CASSVSSSGQASNTF	TGTGCCAGCAGCGTAAGCAGTTCGGGACAGGCATCCAACACCTTC
TRBV19	TRBJ2-5	TRBD2	NA	CASSATSGRETQYF	TGTGCCAGTAGCGCGACTAGCGGGAGAGAGACCCAGTACTTC
TRBV27	TRBJ1-2	NA	NA	CASSSRGPYTYGYTF	TGTGCCAGCAGTTCCAGGGGACCCTACACTTATGGCTACACCTTC
TRBV13	TRBJ2-3	TRBD2	few	CASSLGFRGGNDTQYF	TGTGCCAGCAGCTTAGGGTTCCGGGGGGGGAACGATACGCAGTATTTT
TRBV18	TRBJ2-1	TRBD2	NA	CASSFGTSGRSEQFF	TGTGCCAGCTCCTTCGGGACTAGCGGGAGAAGTGAGCAGTTCTTC
TRBV5-8	TRBJ2-1	TRBD2	NA	CASSLVLAGANEQFF	TGTGCCAGCAGCTTGGTCCTAGCGGGAGCCAATGAGCAGTTCTTC
TRBV18	TRBJ1-1	NA	NA	CASSPPTGWVGTEAFF	TGTGCCAGCTCACCACCCACAGGGTGGGTAGGAACTGAAGCTTTCTTT
TRBV7-2	TRBJ2-3	NA	NA	CASSSEGLGTDTQYF	TGTGCCAGCAGCTCAGAAGGTCTGGGGACAGATACGCAGTATTTT
TRBV18	TRBJ2-1	TRBD1	once	CASSPNDRGAYNEQFF	TGTGCCAGCTCACCCAATGACAGGGGAGCCTACAATGAGCAGTTCTTC
TRBV7-9	TRBJ2-2	TRBD1	NA	CASRPSGQDNTGELFF	TGTGCCAGCAGGCCCTCAGGACAGGACAACACCGGGGAGCTGTTTTTT
TRBV6-4	TRBJ2-2	NA	NA	CASSEGPAGTGELFF	TGTGCCAGCAGTGAGGGCCCAGCTGGGACCGGGGAGCTGTTTTTT
TRBV18	TRBJ2-1	TRBD2	NA	CASSLAGQSYLNEQFF	TGTGCCAGCTCGCTAGCGGGACAGTCTTACCTAAATGAGCAGTTCTTC
TRBV2	TRBJ1-2	TRBD1	few	CAGKGTGGANYGYTF	TGTGCCGGAAAAGGAACAGGGGGAGCTAACTATGGCTACACCTTC
TRBV7-5	TRBJ2-7	NA	NA	CARSLVPGPWSLEAYEQYF	TGTGCCAGAAGCTTAGTCCCGGGACCGTGGAGCTTGGAAGCCTACGAGCAGTACTTC
TRBV9	TRBJ1-5	NA	NA	CASSGQPQHF	TGTGCCAGCAGCGGACAGCCCCAGCATTTT
TRBV27	TRBJ2-5	NA	NA	CASSRIGRWETQYF	TGTGCCAGCAGCCGTATAGGACGGTGGGAGACCCAGTACTTC
TRBV2	TRBJ2-7	TRBD1	NA	CASREDREDEQYF	TGTGCCAGCAGGGAGGACAGGGAAGACGAGCAGTACTTC
TRBV5-1	TRBJ2-5	TRBD2	NA	CASSSLLAGGQETQYF	TGCGCCAGCAGCTCACTACTAGCGGGAGGACAAGAGACCCAGTACTTC
TRBV2	TRBJ2-6	TRBD1	NA	CASMTGGRGANVLTF	TGTGCCAGCATGACAGGGGGGAGAGGGGCCAACGTCCTGACTTTC
TRBV5-1	TRBJ1-1	TRBD1	NA	CASSLQGALTEAFF	TGCGCCAGCAGTCTCCAGGGGGCCTTGACTGAAGCTTTCTTT
TRBV15	TRBJ2-1	NA	NA	CATSGLWGTYNEQFF	TGTGCCACCAGCGGATTGTGGGGGACCTACAATGAGCAGTTCTTC
TRBV19	TRBJ1-2	NA	NA	CASSNGDWLSGSYGYTF	TGTGCCAGTAGTAACGGGGACTGGCTATCAGGGTCCTATGGCTACACCTTC